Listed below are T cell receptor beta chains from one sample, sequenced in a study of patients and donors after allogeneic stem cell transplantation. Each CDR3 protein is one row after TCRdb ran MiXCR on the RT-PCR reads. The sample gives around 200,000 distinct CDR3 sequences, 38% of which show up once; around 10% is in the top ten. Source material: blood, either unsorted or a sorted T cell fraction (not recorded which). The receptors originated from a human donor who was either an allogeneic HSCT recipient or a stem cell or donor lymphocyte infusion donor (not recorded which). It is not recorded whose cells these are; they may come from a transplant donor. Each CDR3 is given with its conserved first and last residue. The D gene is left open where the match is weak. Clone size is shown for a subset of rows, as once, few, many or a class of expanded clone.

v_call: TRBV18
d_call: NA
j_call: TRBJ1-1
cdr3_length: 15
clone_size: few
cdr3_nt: TGTGCCAGCTCACCGACATGGACCAGGGAAACTGAAGCTTTCTTT
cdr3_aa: CASSPTWTRETEAFF

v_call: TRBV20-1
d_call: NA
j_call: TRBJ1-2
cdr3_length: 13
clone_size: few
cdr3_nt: TGCAGTGCCGGGACACGGCAGGGCCATGGCTACACCTTC
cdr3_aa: CSAGTRQGHGYTF

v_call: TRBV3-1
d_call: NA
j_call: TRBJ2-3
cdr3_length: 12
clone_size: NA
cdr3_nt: TGTGCCAGCAGCCAACTGGGCGATACGCAGTATTTT
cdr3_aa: CASSQLGDTQYF

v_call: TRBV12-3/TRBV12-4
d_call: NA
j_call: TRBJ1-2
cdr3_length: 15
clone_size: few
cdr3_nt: TGTGCCAGCAGTTCCCGGGGGAGGGCCAGCCCTGGCTACACCTTC
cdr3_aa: CASSSRGRASPGYTF

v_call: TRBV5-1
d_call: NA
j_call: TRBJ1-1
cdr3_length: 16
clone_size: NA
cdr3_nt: TGCGCCAGCAGCTTGGAAGTAGGGGTTATGAACACTGAAGCTTTCTTT
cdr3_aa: CASSLEVGVMNTEAFF

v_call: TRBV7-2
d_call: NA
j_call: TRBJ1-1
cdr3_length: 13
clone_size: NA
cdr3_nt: TGTGCCAGCAGCTTAGTCCCGGGCACTGAAGCTTTCTTT
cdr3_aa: CASSLVPGTEAFF

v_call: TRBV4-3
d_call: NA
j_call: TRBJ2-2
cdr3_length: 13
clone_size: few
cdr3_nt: TGCGCCAGCAGCCAAGAGGTCACCGGGGAGCTGTTTTTT
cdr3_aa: CASSQEVTGELFF

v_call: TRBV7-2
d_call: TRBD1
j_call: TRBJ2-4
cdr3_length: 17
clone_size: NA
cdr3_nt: TGTGCCAGCAGCTACGGACCCGACAGGGGGGCCAAAAACATTCAGTACTTC
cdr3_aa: CASSYGPDRGAKNIQYF

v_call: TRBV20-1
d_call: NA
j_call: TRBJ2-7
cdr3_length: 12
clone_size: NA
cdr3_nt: TGCAGTGCTCCCCCTTCTCTGGCCGAGCAGTACTTC
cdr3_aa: CSAPPSLAEQYF

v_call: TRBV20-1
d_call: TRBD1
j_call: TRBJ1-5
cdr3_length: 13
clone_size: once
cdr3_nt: TGCAGTGCTATGGTGACAGGGGATCAGCCCCAGCATTTT
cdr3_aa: CSAMVTGDQPQHF

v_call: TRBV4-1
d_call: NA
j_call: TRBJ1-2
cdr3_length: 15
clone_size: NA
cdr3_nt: TGCGCCAGCAGCCAAGACCCTCAGGGGACCTATGGCTACACCTTC
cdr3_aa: CASSQDPQGTYGYTF

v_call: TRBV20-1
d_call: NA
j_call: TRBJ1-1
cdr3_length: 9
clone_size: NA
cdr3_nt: TGCAGTGCCGGGGAGCGGGCTTTCTTT
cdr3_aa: CSAGERAFF

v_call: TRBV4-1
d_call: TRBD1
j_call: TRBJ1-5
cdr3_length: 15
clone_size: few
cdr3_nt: TGCGCCAGCAGCCAAGACGGACAGGGGGCAGGTCCCCAGCATTTT
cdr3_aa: CASSQDGQGAGPQHF

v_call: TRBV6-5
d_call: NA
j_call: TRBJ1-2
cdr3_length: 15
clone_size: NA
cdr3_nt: TGTGCCAGCAGTGCCAGCGGCAGTCTTAACTATGGCTACACCTTC
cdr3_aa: CASSASGSLNYGYTF

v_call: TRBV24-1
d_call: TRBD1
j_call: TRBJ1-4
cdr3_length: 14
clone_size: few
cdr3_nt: TGTGCCACCAGTGCCCGAGGGGGCGCAGAAAAACTGTTTTTT
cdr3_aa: CATSARGGAEKLFF

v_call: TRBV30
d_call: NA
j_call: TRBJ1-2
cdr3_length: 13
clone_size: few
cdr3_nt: TGTGCCTGGAGTGCAGGCCCTTCTAGTGGCTACACCTTC
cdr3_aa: CAWSAGPSSGYTF

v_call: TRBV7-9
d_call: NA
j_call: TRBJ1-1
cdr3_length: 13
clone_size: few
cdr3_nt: TGTGCCAGCTCGGACAGTACGAACACTGAAGCTTTCTTT
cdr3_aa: CASSDSTNTEAFF

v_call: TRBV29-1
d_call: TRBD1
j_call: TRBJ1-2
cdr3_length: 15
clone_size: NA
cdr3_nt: TGCAGCGTTGATTTCCGTCGGACAGGGGTCGATGGCTACACCTTC
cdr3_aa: CSVDFRRTGVDGYTF

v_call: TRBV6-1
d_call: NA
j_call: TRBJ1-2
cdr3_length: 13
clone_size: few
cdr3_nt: TGTGCCAGCAGTGAACGGGGAATCAATGGCTACACCTTC
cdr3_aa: CASSERGINGYTF

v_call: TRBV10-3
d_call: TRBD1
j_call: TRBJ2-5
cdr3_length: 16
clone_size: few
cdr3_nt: TGTGCCATCAGTGAGGGCACTAAGACAGGGCAAGAGACCCAGTACTTC
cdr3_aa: CAISEGTKTGQETQYF

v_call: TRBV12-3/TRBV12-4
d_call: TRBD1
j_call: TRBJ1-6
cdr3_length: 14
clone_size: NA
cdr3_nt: TGTGCCAGCAGTTTCCAGACAGGGGATTCACCCCTCCACTTT
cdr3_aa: CASSFQTGDSPLHF

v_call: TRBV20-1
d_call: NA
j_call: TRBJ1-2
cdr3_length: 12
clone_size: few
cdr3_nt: TGCAGTGCCTCCCCCCCGGTTGGTGGCTACACCTTC
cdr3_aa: CSASPPVGGYTF

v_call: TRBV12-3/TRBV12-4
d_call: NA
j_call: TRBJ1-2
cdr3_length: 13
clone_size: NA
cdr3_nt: TGTGCCAGCAGTCTTCAACAGGGAAGTGGCTACACCTTC
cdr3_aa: CASSLQQGSGYTF

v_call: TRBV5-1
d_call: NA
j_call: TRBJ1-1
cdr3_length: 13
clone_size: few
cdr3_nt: TGCGCCAGCAGCTCCGTGAGCGGGGATGAAGCTTTCTTT
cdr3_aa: CASSSVSGDEAFF

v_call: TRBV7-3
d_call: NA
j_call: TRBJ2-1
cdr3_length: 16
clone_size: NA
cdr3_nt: TGTGCCAGCAGCCTCTTTCGGGGGGCCTCCTACAATGAGCAGTTCTTC
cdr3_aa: CASSLFRGASYNEQFF

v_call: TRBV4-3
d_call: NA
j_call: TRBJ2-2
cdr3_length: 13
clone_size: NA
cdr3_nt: TGCGCCAGCAGCCCCCACCCCACCGGGGAGCTGTTTTTT
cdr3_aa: CASSPHPTGELFF

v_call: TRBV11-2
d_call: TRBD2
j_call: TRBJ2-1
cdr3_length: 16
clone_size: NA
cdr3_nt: TGTGCCAGCAGCCCGCTCTCCGGGCGGGGGGGCCATGAGCAGTTCTTC
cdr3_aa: CASSPLSGRGGHEQFF

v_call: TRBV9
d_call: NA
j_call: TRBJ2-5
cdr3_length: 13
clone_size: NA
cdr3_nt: TGTGCCAGCAGCGTAGCTACGAGGGAGACCCAGTACTTC
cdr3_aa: CASSVATRETQYF

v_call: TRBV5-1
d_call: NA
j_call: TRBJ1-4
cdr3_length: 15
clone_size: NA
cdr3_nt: TGCGCCAGCAGCCCTGGAAGACCAACTAATGAAAAACTGTTTTTT
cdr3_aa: CASSPGRPTNEKLFF

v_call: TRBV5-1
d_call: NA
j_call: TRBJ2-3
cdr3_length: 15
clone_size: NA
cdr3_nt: TGCGCCAGCAACCCCTGGACAGAGCACACAGATACGCAGTATTTT
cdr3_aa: CASNPWTEHTDTQYF

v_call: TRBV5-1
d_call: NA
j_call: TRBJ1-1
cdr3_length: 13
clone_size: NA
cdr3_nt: TGCGCCAGCAGCTTCACCGGACTTACTGAAGCTTTCTTT
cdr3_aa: CASSFTGLTEAFF

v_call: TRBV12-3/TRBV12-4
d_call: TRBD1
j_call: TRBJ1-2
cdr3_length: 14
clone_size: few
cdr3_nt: TGTGCCAGCGGTCCGCGGGACAGAAGCTATGGCTACACCTTC
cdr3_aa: CASGPRDRSYGYTF

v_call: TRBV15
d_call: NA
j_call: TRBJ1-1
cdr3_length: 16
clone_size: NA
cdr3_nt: TGTGCCACCAGCAGAGCAAGATCTAAGTTGGGTACTGAAGCTTTCTTT
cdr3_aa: CATSRARSKLGTEAFF

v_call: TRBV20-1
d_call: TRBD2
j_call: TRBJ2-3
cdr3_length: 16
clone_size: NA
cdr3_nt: TGCAGTGCTAGAGTTTTACTAGCGGGGGAGGCGGATACGCAGTATTTT
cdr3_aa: CSARVLLAGEADTQYF

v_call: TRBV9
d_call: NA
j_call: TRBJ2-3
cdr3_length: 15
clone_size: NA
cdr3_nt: TGTGCCAGCAGCGTAGGGGCGACTAGCACAGATACGCAGTATTTT
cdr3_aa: CASSVGATSTDTQYF

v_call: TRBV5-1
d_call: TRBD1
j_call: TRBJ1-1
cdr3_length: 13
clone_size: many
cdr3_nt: TGTGCCAGCAGTCTGGACAGGGACACTGAAGCTTTCTTT
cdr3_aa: CASSLDRDTEAFF

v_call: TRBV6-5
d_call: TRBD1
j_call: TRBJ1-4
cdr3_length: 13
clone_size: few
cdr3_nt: TGTGCCAGCAGGGAGGCAGGGGGCCCTCGACTGTTTTTT
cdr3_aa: CASREAGGPRLFF

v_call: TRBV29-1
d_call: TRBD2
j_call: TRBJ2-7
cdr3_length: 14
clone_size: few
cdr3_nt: TGCAGCGTCCGGGAGGGACTAGCGGCCTACGAGCAGTACTTC
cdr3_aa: CSVREGLAAYEQYF

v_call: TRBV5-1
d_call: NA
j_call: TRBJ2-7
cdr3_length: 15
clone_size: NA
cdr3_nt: TGCGCCAGCAGCTTTGACCAGGGGCTGTCCTACGAGCAGTACTTC
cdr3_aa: CASSFDQGLSYEQYF

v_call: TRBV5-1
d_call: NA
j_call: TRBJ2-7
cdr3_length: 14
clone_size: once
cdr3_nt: TGCGCCAGCAGCTCCCCGGGACGGGACTACGAGCAGTACTTC
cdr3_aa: CASSSPGRDYEQYF

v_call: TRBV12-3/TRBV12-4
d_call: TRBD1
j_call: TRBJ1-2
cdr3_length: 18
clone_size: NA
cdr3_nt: TGTGCCAGCAGTTTAAACAGGGGGCGAGCGGCCCTTAACTATGGCTACACCTTC
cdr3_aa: CASSLNRGRAALNYGYTF

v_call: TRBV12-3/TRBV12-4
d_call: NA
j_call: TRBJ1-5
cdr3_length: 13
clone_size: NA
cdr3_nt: TGTGCCAGCAGTGCCCAAAGGGATCAGCCCCAGCATTTT
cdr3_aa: CASSAQRDQPQHF